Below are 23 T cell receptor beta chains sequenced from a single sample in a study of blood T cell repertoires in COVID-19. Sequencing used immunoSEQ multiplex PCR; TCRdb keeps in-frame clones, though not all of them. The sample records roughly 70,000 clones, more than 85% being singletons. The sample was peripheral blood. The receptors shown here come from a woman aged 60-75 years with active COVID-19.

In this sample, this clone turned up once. As DNA, the CDR3 is TGCGCCAGCAGCTACAGGGGAGGACAAGAGACCCAGTACTTC. Its protein is CASSYRGGQETQYF. The gene calls are TRBV5-1 and TRBJ2-5; TRBD1 is a possible D gene (7 bases). Germline V gene lookup returns CDR1 SGHRS and CDR2 YFSETQ. The V end lost 3 bases, the J end lost 2 bases, and 11 bases lay between the germline ends. The CDR3 loop spans 14 amino acids.

CDR3 sequence reads: CASSPWEPRGGYEKLFF. CDR3 nucleotides: TGTGCCAGCTCACCATGGGAGCCTCGCGGGGGGTATGAAAAACTGTTTTTT. V gene TRBV18 combines with J gene TRBJ1-4; a weak D match, TRBD1 (5 bases). CDR1 and CDR2 (germline): KGHSH, LQKENI. Trimming pared 2 bases from V and 6 bases from J, leaving 19 bases between. The CDR3 runs to 17 residues.

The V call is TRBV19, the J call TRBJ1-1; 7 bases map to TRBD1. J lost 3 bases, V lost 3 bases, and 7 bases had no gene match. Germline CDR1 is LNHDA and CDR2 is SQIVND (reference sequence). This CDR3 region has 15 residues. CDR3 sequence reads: CASSMGGRGDTEAFF. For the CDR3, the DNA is TGTGCCAGTAGTATGGGGGGCAGGGGGGACACTGAAGCTTTCTTT. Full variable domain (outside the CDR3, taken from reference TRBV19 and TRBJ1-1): DGGITQSPKYLFRKEGQNVTLSCEQNLNHDAMYWYRQDPGQGLRLIYYSQIVNDFQKGDIAEGYSVSREKKESFPLTVTSAQKNPTAFYLCASSMGGRGDTEAFFGQGTRLTVV.

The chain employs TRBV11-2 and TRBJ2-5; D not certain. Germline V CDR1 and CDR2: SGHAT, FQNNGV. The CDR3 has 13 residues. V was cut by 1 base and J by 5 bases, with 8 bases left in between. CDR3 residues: CASSLGGGETQYF. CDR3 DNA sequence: TGTGCCAGCAGCTTAGGAGGTGGTGAGACCCAGTACTTC.

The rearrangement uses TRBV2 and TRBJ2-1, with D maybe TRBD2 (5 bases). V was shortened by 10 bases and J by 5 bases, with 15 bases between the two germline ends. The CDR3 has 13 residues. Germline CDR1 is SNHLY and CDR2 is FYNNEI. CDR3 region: CATSAENNNEQFF. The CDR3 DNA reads TGTGCCACCTCAGCGGAGAACAACAATGAGCAGTTCTTC.

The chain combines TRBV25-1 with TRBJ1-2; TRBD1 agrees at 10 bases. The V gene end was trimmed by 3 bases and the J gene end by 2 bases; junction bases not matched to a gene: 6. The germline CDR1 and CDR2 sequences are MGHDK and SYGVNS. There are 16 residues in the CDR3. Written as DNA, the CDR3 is TGTGCCAGCAGTGATCCCGGGACAGGGGAAAACTATGGCTACACCTTC. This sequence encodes CASSDPGTGENYGYTF.

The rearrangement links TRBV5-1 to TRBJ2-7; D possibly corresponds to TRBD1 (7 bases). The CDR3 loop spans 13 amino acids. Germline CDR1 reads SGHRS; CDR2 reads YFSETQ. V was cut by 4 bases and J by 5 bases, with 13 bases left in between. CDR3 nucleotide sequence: TGCGCCAGCAGCGTTGCAGGGGGGAACGAGCAGTACTTC. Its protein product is CASSVAGGNEQYF.

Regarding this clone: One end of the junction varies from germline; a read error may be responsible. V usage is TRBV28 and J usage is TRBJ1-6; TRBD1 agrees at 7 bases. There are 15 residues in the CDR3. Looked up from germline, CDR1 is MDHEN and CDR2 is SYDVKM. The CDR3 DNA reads TGTGCCGGCAGTACCCCGACAGGGAGGCTTTCACCCCTCCACTTT. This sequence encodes CAGSTPTGRLSPLHF.

The CDR3 DNA sequence: TGTGCCAGTAAGATGACATCCCTTCCACAACTGTTTTTT. Translation gives CASKMTSLPQLFF. The chain has TRBV19 and TRBJ1-4; D unresolved. V was shortened by 7 bases and J by 12 bases, with 18 bases between the two germline ends. From germline, CDR1 is LNHDA and CDR2 SQIVND (reference sequence). The CDR3 sequence is 13 residues long.

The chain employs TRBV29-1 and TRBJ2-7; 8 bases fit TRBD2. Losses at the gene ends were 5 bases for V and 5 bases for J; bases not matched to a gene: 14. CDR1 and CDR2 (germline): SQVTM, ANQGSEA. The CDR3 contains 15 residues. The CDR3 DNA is TGCAGCGTTACGAGCGGGAGTATCCTAGGGGACGAGCAGTACTTC. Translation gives CSVTSGSILGDEQYF.

CDR3 nucleotide sequence: TGTGCCAGCAGCGCCCAGGGAAATGAGCAGTTCTTC. It specifies CASSAQGNEQFF. This chain links TRBV9 with TRBJ2-1; the D gene is possibly TRBD1 (5 bases). Per the germline V gene, CDR1 is SGDLS and CDR2 is YYNGEE. CDR3 size: 12 residues. Trimming left V 3 bases short and J 7 bases short, with 8 bases between. The whole variable domain, remainder taken from reference TRBV9 and TRBJ2-1, is DSGVTQTPKHLITATGQRVTLRCSPRSGDLSVYWYQQSLDQGLQFLIQYYNGEERAKGNILERFSAQQFPDLHSELNLSSLELGDSALYFCASSAQGNEQFFGPGTRLTVL.

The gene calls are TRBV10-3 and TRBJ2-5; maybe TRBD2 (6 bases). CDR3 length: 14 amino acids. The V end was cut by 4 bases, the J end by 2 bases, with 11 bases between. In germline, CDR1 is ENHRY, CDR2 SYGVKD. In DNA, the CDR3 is TGTGCCATCAGTGCCGGGGGTGGGCAAGAGACCCAGTACTTC. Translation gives CAISAGGGQETQYF.

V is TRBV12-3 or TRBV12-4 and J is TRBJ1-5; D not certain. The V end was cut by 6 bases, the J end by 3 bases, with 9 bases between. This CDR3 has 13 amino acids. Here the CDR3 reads CASSLRFNQPQHF. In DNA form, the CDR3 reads TGTGCCAGCAGCCTCCGGTTCAATCAGCCCCAGCATTTT.

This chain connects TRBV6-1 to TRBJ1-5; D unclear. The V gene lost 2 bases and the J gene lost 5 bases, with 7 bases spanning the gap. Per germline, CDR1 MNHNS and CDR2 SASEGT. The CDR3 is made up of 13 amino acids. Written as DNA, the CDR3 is TGTGCCAGCAGTGAATCCTTTTATCAGCCCCAGCATTTT. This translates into CASSESFYQPQHF.

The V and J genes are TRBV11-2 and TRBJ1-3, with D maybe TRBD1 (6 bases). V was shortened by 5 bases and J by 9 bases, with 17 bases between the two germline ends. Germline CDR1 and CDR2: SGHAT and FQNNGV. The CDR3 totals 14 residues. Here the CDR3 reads CASSPQGAYGTIYF. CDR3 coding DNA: TGTGCCAGCAGCCCACAGGGTGCTTACGGCACCATATATTTT.

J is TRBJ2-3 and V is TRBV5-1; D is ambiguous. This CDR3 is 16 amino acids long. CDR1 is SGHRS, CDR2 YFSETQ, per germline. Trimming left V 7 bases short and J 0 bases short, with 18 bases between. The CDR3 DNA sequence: TGCGCCAGCCGGCTCTTACCGGGTTCTAGCACAGATACGCAGTATTTT. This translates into CASRLLPGSSTDTQYF.

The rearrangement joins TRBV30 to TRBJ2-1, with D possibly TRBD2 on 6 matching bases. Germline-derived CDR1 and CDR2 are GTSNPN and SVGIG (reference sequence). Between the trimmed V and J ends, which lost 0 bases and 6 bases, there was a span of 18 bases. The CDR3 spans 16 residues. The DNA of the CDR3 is TGTGCCTGGAGTGTGGGGAATCGAGCGGGCCGCAATGAGCAGTTCTTC. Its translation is CAWSVGNRAGRNEQFF.

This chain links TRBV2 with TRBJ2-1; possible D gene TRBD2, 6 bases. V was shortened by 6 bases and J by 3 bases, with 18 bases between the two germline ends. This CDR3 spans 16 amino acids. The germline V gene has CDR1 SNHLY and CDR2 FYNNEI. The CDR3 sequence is CASREGLAEFYNEQFF. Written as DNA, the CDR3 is TGTGCCAGCAGGGAGGGATTAGCGGAATTCTACAATGAGCAGTTCTTC. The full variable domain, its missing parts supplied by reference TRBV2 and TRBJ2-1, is EPEVTQTPSHQVTQMGQEVILRCVPISNHLYFYWYRQILGQKVEFLVSFYNNEISEKSEIFDDQFSVERPDGSNFTLKIRSTKLEDSAMYFCASREGLAEFYNEQFFGPGTRLTVL.

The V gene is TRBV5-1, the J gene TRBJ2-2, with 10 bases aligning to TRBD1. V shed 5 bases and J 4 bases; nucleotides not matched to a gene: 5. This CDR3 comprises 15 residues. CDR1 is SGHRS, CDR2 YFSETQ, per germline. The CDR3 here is CASRLTGGGTGELFF. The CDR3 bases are TGCGCCAGCAGGTTGACAGGGGGCGGCACCGGGGAGCTGTTTTTT.

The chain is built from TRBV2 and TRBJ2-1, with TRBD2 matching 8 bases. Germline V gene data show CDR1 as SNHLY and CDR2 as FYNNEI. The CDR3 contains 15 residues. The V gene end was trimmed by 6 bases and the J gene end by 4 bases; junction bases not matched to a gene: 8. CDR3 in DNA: TGTGCCAGCAGCGTCAGCGGGGGACTATACAATGAGCAGTTCTTC. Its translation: CASSVSGGLYNEQFF.

The CDR3 is CASREQGDTQYF. The CDR3 region has the DNA TGCGCCAGCAGGGAACAGGGGGATACGCAGTATTTT. The chain is built from TRBV5-1 and TRBJ2-3; TRBD1 agrees at 7 bases. Looked up from germline, CDR1 is SGHRS and CDR2 is YFSETQ. The CDR3 loop spans 12 amino acids. Trimming at V came to 5 bases and at J to 6 bases, leaving 3 bases not matched to a gene.

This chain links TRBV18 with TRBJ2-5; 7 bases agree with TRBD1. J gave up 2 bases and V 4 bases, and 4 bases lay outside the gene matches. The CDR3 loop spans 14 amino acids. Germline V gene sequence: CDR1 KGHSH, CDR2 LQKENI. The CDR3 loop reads CASSLTGVQETQYF. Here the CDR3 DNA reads TGTGCCAGCTCACTCACAGGGGTTCAAGAGACCCAGTACTTC.

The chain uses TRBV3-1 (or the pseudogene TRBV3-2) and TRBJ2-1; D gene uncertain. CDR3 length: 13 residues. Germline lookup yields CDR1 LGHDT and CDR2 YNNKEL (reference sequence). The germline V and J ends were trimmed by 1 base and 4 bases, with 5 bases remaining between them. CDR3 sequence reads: CASSQALYNEQFF. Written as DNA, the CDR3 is TGTGCCAGCAGCCAAGCCCTTTACAATGAGCAGTTCTTC.